This T cell receptor beta chain stems from a study of T cell responses to AZD1222 COVID-19 vaccine. Study summary: Second doses were pooled across both intervals (about 4 or about 12 weeks).

Only in-frame clones appear in the TCRdb table, and some are missing; sequencing was by immunoSEQ multiplex PCR. Of about 140,000 clones listed, 80% to 95% were seen once; the top ten hold approximately 1.5%. A note on this clone: Its matching antigen is unknown.

Points from the study as a whole: Spike-specific TCR breadth and depth both grew after two AZD1222 doses.

This CDR3 has 16 amino acids. The germline CDR1 and CDR2 sequences are SGHNT and YYREEE (reference sequence). Unmatched junction bases numbered 9, after V lost 1 base and J lost 5 bases. The sample here was peripheral blood, taken on day 0 of AZD1222 vaccination. The chain employs TRBV5-4 and TRBJ1-2; 9 bases match TRBD1. This sequence originates from an adult in good health. The DNA of the CDR3 is TGTGCCAGCAGCTTGTTTGGGCAGGGGACAGGGTATGGCTACACCTTC. Translated: CASSLFGQGTGYGYTF.